Included here is one T cell receptor (beta chain) sequence, with context. Its target is unknown. V dropped 7 bases and J dropped 0; count of bases not matched to a gene: 15. The CDR3 is 18 residues long. Profiling relied on immunoSEQ multiplex PCR, and the TCRdb table lists in-frame clones only, not all of them. The sample has approximately 80,000 clones, around 87% seen once; the top ten hold about 0.25%. This sample is part of a study of OX40 agonist ivuxolimab in advanced cancers. Study results and caveats: At doses 0.1 to 3.0 mg/kg, CD4+ and CD8+ clones expanded.

The gene calls are TRBV23-1 and TRBJ2-5; 9 bases map to TRBD1. TRBV23-1 has ORF status, its function being uncertain. The clonotype originates from an adult with an advanced solid tumor such as melanoma, head and neck, liver or kidney cancer. The starting material was CD4+ or CD8+ T cells sorted from blood, obtained in a trial of the OX40 agonist ivuxolimab. The CDR3 sequence is CASINLHWDREYQETQYF. CDR3 sequence (DNA): TGCGCCAGCATAAACTTACACTGGGACAGGGAGTACCAAGAGACCCAGTACTTC.